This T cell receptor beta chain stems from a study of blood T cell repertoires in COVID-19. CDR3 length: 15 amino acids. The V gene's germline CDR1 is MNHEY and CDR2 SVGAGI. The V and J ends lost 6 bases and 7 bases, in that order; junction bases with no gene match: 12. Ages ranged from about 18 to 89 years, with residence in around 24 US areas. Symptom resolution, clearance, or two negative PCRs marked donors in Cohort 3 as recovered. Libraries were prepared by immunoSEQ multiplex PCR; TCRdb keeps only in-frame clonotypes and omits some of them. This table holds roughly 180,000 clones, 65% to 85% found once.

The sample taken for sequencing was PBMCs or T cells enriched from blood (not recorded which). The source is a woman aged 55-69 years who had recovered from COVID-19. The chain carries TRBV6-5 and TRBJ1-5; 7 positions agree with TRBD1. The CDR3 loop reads CASRNGPGGDQPQHF. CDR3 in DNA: TGTGCCAGCAGGAACGGACCAGGGGGAGACCAGCCCCAGCATTTT.